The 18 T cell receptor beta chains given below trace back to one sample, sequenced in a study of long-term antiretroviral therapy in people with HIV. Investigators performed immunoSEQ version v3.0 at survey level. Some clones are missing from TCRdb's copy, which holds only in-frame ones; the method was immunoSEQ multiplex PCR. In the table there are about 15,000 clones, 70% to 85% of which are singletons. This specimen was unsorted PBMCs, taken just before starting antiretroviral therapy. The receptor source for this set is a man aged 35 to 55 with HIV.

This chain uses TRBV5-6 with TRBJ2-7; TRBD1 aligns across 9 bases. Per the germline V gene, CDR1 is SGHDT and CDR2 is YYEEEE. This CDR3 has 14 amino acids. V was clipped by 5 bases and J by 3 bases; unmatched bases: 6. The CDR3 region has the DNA TGTGCCAGCAGTCTCCCGGGACAGGGCTACGAGCAGTACTTC. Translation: CASSLPGQGYEQYF. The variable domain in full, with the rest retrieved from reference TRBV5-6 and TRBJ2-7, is DAGVTQSPTHLIKTRGQQVTLRCSPKSGHDTVSWYQQALGQGPQFIFQYYEEEERQRGNFPDRFSGHQFPNYSSELNVNALLLGDSALYLCASSLPGQGYEQYFGPGTRLTVT.

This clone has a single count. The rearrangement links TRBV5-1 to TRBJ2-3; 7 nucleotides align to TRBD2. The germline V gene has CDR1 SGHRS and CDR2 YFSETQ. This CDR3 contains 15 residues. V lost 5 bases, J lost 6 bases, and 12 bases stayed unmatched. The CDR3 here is CASSPGLDSSDTQYF. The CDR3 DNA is TGCGCCAGCAGTCCCGGACTAGATAGCTCGGATACGCAGTATTTT.

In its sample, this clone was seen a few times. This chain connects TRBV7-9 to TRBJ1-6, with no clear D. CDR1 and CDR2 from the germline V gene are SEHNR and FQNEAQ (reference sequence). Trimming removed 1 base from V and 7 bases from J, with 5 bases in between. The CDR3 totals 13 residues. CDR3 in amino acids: CASSLGKNSPLHF. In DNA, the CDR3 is TGTGCCAGCAGCTTAGGGAAGAATTCACCCCTCCACTTT.

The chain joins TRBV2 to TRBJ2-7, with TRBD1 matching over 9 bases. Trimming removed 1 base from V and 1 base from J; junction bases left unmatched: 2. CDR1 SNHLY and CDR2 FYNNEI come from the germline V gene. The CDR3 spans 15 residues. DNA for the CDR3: TGTGCCAGCAGTGAAGGGGACAGGGATTCCTACGAGCAGTACTTC. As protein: CASSEGDRDSYEQYF.

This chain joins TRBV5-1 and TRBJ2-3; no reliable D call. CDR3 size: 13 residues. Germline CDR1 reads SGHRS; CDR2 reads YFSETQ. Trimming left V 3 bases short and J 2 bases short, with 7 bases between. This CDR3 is CASSSTNTDTQYF. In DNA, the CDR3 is TGCGCCAGCAGCTCAACTAACACAGATACGCAGTATTTT.

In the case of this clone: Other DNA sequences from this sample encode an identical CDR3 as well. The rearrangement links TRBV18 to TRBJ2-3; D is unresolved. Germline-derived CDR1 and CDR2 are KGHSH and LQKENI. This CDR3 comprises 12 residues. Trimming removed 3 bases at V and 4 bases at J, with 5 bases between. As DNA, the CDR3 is TGTGCCAGCTCACCCCGACCAGATACGCAGTATTTT. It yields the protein CASSPRPDTQYF.

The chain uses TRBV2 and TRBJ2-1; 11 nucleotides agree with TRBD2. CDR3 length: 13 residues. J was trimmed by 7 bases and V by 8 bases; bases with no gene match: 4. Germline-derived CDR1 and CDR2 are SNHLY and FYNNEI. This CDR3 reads CASLLAGENEQFF. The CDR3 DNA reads TGTGCCAGCTTACTAGCGGGGGAGAATGAGCAGTTCTTC.

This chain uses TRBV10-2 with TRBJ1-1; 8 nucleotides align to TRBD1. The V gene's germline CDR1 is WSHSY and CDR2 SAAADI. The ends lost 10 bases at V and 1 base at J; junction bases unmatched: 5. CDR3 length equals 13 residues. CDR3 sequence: CATAGQANTEAFF. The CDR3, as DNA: TGCGCCACCGCGGGACAGGCGAACACTGAAGCTTTCTTT.

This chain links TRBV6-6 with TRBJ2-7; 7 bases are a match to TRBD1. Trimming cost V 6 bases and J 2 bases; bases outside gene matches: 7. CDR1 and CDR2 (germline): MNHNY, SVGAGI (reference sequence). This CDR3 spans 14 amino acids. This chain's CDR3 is CASRPDRATYEQYF. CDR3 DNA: TGTGCCAGCAGGCCCGACAGGGCGACCTACGAGCAGTACTTC.

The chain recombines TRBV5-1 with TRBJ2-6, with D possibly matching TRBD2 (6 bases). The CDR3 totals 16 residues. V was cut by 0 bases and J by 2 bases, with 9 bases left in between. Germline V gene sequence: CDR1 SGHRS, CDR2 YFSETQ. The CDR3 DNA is TGCGCCAGCAGCTTGGGGGGAGGAGCTGGGGCCAACGTCCTGACTTTC. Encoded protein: CASSLGGGAGANVLTF.

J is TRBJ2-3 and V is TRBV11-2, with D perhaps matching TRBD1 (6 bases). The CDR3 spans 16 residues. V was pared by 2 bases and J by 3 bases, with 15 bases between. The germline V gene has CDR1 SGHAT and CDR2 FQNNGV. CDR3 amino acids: CASSLYGAGDTDTQYF. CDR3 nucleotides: TGTGCCAGCAGCTTATATGGGGCAGGGGATACAGATACGCAGTATTTT.

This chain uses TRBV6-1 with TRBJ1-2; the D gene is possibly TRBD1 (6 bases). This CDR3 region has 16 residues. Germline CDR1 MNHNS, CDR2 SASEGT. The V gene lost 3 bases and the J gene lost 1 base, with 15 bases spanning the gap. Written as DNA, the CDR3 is TGTGCCAGCAGTGACGGGCAGGGGCCTTTTAACTATGGCTACACCTTC. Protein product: CASSDGQGPFNYGYTF.

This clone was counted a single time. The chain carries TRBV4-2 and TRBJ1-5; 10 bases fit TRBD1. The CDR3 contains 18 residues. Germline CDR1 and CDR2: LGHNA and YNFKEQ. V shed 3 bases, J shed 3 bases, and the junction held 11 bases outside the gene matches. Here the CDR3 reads CASSQGQGSRGTNQPQHF. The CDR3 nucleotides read TGTGCCAGCAGCCAGGGACAGGGGAGTAGAGGTACCAATCAGCCCCAGCATTTT.

The CDR3 sequence: CASSSTGDRGETQYF. CDR3 sequence (DNA): TGCGCCAGCAGTTCCACAGGGGACCGGGGGGAGACCCAGTACTTC. V gene TRBV5-1 combines with J gene TRBJ2-5; a weak D match, TRBD1 (7 bases). CDR1 and CDR2 from the germline V gene are SGHRS and YFSETQ. This CDR3 has 15 residues. Trimming removed 5 bases from V and 5 bases from J, with 19 bases in between.

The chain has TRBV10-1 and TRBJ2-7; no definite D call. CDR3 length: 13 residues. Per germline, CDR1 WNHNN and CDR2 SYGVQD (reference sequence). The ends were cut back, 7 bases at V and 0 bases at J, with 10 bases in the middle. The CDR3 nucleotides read TGCGCCAGCATACGCAAGAGCTCCTACGAGCAGTACTTC. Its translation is CASIRKSSYEQYF.

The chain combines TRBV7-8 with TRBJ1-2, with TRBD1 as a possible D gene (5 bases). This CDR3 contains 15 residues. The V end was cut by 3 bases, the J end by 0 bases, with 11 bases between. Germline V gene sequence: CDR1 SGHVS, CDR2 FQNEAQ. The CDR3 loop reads CASSLGLGTNYGYTF. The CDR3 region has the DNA TGTGCCAGCAGCTTGGGGCTGGGGACTAACTATGGCTACACCTTC.

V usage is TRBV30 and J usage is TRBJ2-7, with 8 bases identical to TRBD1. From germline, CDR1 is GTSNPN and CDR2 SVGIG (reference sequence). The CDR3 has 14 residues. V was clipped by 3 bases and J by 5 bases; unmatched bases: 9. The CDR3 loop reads CAWRLTGARDEQYF. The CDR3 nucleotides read TGTGCCTGGAGATTGACAGGGGCGAGGGACGAGCAGTACTTC.

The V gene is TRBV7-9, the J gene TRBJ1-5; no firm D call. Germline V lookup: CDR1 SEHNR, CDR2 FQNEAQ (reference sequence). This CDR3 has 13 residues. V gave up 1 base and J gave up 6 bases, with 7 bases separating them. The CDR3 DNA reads TGTGCCAGCAGCTTAGATGAAGGTCAGCCCCAGCATTTT. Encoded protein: CASSLDEGQPQHF. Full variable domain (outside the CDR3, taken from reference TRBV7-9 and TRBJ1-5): DTGVSQNPRHKITKRGQNVTFRCDPISEHNRLYWYRQTLGQGPEFLTYFQNEAQLEKSRLLSDRFSAERPKGSFSTLEIQRTEQGDSAMYLCASSLDEGQPQHFGDGTRLSIL.